The rows below give T cell receptor beta chains drawn from one sample of a study of response to subunit inactivated influenza vaccine. TCRdb re-derived calls from the RT-PCR reads in MiXCR, one entry per CDR3 protein. The sample records about 170,000 distinct CDR3 sequences, approximately 12% being singletons. These data are also associated with another study on T cells expressing NK-cell markers.

Sequenced here: CD8+ T cells sorted from PBMCs, sampled 11 to 12 days after vaccination. These receptors all stem from a man aged 50 to 60 who received an inactivated influenza vaccine. Both conserved end residues are part of each CDR3. The order of the fields is CDR3 length, V gene, J gene, clone size, D gene, CDR3 DNA, CDR3 protein. The D gene is left open where the match is weak. Expanded clones get a size class; other rows say once, few or many, or leave the size out.

14,TRBV11-2,TRBJ2-5,-,-,TGTGCCAGCAGCTTAGATCCCTTCGGAGAGACCCAGTACTTC,CASSLDPFGETQYF
13,TRBV28,TRBJ2-7,few,TRBD2,TGTGCCAGCAGTCCGGGGGGGCGCGGGGAGCAGTACTTC,CASSPGGRGEQYF
15,TRBV15,TRBJ2-3,many,-,TGTGCCACCAGCAGCCGGCAGGGGACAACAGATACGCAGTATTTT,CATSSRQGTTDTQYF
13,TRBV29-1,TRBJ2-3,many,-,TGCAGCGTTCGGGGGCCTGTCCTGGATACGCAGTATTTT,CSVRGPVLDTQYF
13,TRBV2,TRBJ2-1,few,-,TGTGCCAGCCTTATGGGGGGATACAATGAGCAGTTCTTC,CASLMGGYNEQFF
16,TRBV28,TRBJ1-5,few,-,TGTGCCAGCAGCTTCACAGGAGGCGGGATAGGTCAGCCCCAGCATTTT,CASSFTGGGIGQPQHF
12,TRBV29-1,TRBJ2-1,few,-,TGCAGCGTTGAAGACGCGTCCCATGAGCAGTTCTTC,CSVEDASHEQFF
14,TRBV4-1,TRBJ2-7,many,TRBD1,TGCGCCAGCAGCTTGAGGACAGGGTTCTACGAGCAGTACTTC,CASSLRTGFYEQYF
14,TRBV20-1,TRBJ2-1,few,-,TGCAGTGCTAGAGATTGGGGTCTGCACAATGAGCAGTTCTTC,CSARDWGLHNEQFF
15,TRBV27,TRBJ2-1,few,TRBD1,TGTGCCAGCAAAAACTGGGACAGCCCTTACAATGAGCAGTTCTTC,CASKNWDSPYNEQFF
16,TRBV3-1,TRBJ2-7,-,TRBD2,TGTGCCAGCAGCCAAGGGACTAGCGGGAGGTGGTACGAGCAGTACTTC,CASSQGTSGRWYEQYF
16,TRBV20-1,TRBJ1-6,-,TRBD1,TGCAGTGCTAGAGATAGACAGGGGGCCGATAATTCACCCCTCCACTTT,CSARDRQGADNSPLHF
13,TRBV29-1,TRBJ1-2,-,-,TGCAGCGCCTTTACGGGGCTTGGCGGAGGGTACACCTTC,CSAFTGLGGGYTF
11,TRBV30,TRBJ2-1,-,-,TGTGCCTGGAGCGCAACTGGTGAGCAGTTCTTC,CAWSATGEQFF
17,TRBV3-1,TRBJ2-7,few,-,TGTGCCAGCAGCCCTCCCACCCCAACGGACCAGGGGTACGAGCAGTACTTC,CASSPPTPTDQGYEQYF
16,TRBV2,TRBJ2-7,few,-,TGTGCCAGCAGTGAGGGGGGCCTAGTGCTAGCCTACGAGCAGTACTTC,CASSEGGLVLAYEQYF
11,TRBV12-3/TRBV12-4,TRBJ2-1,many,-,TGTGCCAGCAGTCTCGACTTAGAGCAGTTCTTC,CASSLDLEQFF
15,TRBV10-3,TRBJ2-1,-,-,TGTGCCATCAGTGAGGACAAGAGCTCCTACAATGAGCAGTTCTTC,CAISEDKSSYNEQFF
13,TRBV7-9,TRBJ1-2,few,-,TGTGCCAGCACCAACGAAGCTAACTATGGCTACACCTTC,CASTNEANYGYTF
16,TRBV6-1,TRBJ2-1,few,TRBD2,TGTGCCAGCAGTGAAATGTCTAGCGGGTACTACAATGAGCAGTTCTTC,CASSEMSSGYYNEQFF
17,TRBV5-8,TRBJ2-3,few,TRBD2,TGTGCCAGCAGCACTAGCGGGGGGCCCTTTTTCACAGATACGCAGTATTTT,CASSTSGGPFFTDTQYF
11,TRBV4-1,TRBJ2-2,-,-,TGCGCCAGCGGGTTCGACAGGGAGCTGTTTTTT,CASGFDRELFF
16,TRBV13,TRBJ2-3,-,-,TGTGCCAGCAGCTTCAACCCGGGTACAGGCACAGATACGCAGTATTTT,CASSFNPGTGTDTQYF
14,TRBV7-9,TRBJ2-7,-,TRBD2,TGTGCCAGCAGCACTAGCGGGACAGATTACGAGCAGTACTTC,CASSTSGTDYEQYF
14,TRBV28,TRBJ2-5,few,-,TGTGCCAGCAGTTTTGTGGCAGGGGCAGAGACCCAGTACTTC,CASSFVAGAETQYF
16,TRBV6-1,TRBJ2-7,-,-,TGTGCCAGCAGTGCAGGGGATCCGGGAGTCGGCTACGAGCAGTACTTC,CASSAGDPGVGYEQYF
13,TRBV12-3/TRBV12-4,TRBJ2-5,-,-,TGTGCCAGCATCAAGGACCCCGGGGAGACCCAGTACTTC,CASIKDPGETQYF
13,TRBV27,TRBJ1-2,-,-,TGTGCCAGCAGTTATCAGGGAAACTATGGCTACACCTTC,CASSYQGNYGYTF
15,TRBV18,TRBJ1-4,-,-,TGTGCCAGCTCACCAGTTGGTACCCGAAATGAAAAACTGTTTTTT,CASSPVGTRNEKLFF
12,TRBV7-9,TRBJ2-7,few,-,TGTGCCAGCAGCTTAGTTCAGGGTGAGCAGTACTTC,CASSLVQGEQYF
18,TRBV4-1,TRBJ2-1,-,TRBD1,TGCGCCAGCAGCCAACAAGGGACAGGGTCCGTTTTACGCAATGAGCAGTTCTTC,CASSQQGTGSVLRNEQFF
15,TRBV7-8,TRBJ2-1,-,-,TGTGCCAGCAGCTTAGCGGGAGTGGTCTACAATGAGCAGTTCTTC,CASSLAGVVYNEQFF